This TCR beta chain derives from a study of blood T cell repertoires in COVID-19. Study members were between about 18 and 100 years old and lived in roughly 24 US regions. Some clones are missing from TCRdb's copy, which holds only in-frame ones; the method was immunoSEQ multiplex PCR. The sample contains 200,000 or so clones, approximately 86% of which appear only once. Looked up from germline, CDR1 is MNHNS and CDR2 is SASEGT. The CDR3 runs to 16 residues. V gave up 1 base and J gave up 10 bases; unmatched junction bases: 9. This chain uses TRBV6-1 with TRBJ2-1; 11 nucleotides line up with TRBD2. The receptor was derived from a woman in her thirties or forties with acute COVID-19. The sequencing input was PBMCs or T cells enriched from blood (not recorded which). CDR3 sequence: CASSEGNSGRAGEQFF. CDR3 nucleotide sequence: TGTGCCAGCAGTGAAGGGAATAGCGGGAGGGCCGGGGAGCAGTTCTTC.